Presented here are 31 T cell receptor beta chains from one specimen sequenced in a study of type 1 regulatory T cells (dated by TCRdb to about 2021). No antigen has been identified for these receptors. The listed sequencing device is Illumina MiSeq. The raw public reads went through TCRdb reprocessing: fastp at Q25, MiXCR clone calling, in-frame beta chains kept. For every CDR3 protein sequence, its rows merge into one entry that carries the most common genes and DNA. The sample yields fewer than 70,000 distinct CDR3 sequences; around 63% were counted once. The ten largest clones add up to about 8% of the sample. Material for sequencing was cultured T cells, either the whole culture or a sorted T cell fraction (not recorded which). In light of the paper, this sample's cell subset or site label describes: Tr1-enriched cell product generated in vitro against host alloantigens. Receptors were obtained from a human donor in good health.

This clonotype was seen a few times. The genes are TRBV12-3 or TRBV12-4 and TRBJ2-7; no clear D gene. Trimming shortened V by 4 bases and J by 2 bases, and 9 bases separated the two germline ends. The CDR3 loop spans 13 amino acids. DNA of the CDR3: TGTGCCAGCAGTTACGGTGCTCCCTACGAGCAGTACTTC. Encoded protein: CASSYGAPYEQYF.

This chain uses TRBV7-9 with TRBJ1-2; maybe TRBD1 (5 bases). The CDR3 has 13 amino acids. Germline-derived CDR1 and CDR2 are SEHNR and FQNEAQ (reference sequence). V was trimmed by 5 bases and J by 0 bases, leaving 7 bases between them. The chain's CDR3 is CASSPTANYGYTF. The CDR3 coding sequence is TGTGCCAGCAGCCCGACAGCTAACTATGGCTACACCTTC.

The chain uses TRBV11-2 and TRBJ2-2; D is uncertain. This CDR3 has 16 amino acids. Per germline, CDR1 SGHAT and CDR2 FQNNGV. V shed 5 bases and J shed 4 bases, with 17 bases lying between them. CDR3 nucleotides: TGTGCCAGCAGCCGACCCCTCGTGGGCGCCACCGGGGAGCTGTTTTTT. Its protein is CASSRPLVGATGELFF.

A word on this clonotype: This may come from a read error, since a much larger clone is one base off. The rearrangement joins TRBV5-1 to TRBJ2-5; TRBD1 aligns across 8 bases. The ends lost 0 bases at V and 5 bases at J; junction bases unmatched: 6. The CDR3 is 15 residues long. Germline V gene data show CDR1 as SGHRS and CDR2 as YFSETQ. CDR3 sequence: CASSLEQGGSETQYF. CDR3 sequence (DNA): TGCGCCAGCAGCTTGGAACAGGGGGGTTCGGAGACCCAGTACTTC.

The CDR3, as DNA: TGTGCCAGCAGCCCTCGGACAGGGGGCACTGAAGCTTTCTTT. Its protein is CASSPRTGGTEAFF. This chain uses TRBV7-2 with TRBJ1-1; 10 nucleotides align to TRBD1. The CDR3 extends over 14 amino acids. Trimming removed 5 bases from V and 4 bases from J; junction bases left unmatched: 4. CDR1 SGHTA and CDR2 FQGNSA come from the germline V gene. The whole variable domain, remainder taken from reference TRBV7-2 and TRBJ1-1, is GAGVSQSPSNKVTEKGKDVELRCDPISGHTALYWYRQSLGQGLEFLIYFQGNSAPDKSGLPSDRFSAERTGGSVSTLTIQRTQQEDSAVYLCASSPRTGGTEAFFGQGTRLTVV.

The CDR3 spells CASGRQGYQPQHF. The CDR3 bases are TGTGCCAGCGGGCGACAGGGCTATCAGCCCCAGCATTTT. J is TRBJ1-5 and V is TRBV28; 7 bases align to TRBD1. Unmatched junction bases numbered 6, after V lost 8 bases and J lost 5 bases. The CDR3 loop spans 13 amino acids. Germline V gives CDR1 MDHEN, CDR2 SYDVKM.

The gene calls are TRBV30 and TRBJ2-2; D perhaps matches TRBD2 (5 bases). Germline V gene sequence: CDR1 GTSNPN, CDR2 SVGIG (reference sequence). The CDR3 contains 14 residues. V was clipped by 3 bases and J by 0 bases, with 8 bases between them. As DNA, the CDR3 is TGTGCCTGGAGGCGACTACCGAACACCGGGGAGCTGTTTTTT. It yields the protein CAWRRLPNTGELFF.

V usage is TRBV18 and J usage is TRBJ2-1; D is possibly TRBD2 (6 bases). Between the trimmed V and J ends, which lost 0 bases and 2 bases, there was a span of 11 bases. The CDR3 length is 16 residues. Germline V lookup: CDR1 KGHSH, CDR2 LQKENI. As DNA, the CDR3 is TGTGCCAGCTCACCACCGTCCAGGGAGGCCTACAATGAGCAGTTCTTC. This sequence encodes CASSPPSREAYNEQFF.

The CDR3 is CASSFTRDDFSTLRKETQYF. The CDR3 DNA sequence: TGTGCCAGCAGCTTTACCCGGGACGACTTTTCCACCCTCCGTAAAGAGACCCAGTACTTC. The chain employs TRBV7-2 and TRBJ2-5; D assignment may be TRBD1 or TRBD2 (5 bases each). From germline, CDR1 is SGHTA and CDR2 FQGNSA. V lost 3 bases to trimming and J lost 3 bases, with 29 bases between them. This CDR3 spans 20 amino acids.

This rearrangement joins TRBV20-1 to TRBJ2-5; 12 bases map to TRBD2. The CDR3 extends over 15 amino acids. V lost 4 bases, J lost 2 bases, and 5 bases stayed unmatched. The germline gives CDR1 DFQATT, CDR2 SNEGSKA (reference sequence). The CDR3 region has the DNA TGCAGTGCTACCGGACTAGCGGGGCAACAAGAGACCCAGTACTTC. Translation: CSATGLAGQQETQYF.

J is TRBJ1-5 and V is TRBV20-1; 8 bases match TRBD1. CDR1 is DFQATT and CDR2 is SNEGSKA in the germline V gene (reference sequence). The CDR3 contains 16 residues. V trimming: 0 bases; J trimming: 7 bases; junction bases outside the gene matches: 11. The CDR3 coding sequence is TGCAGTGCTAGAGATACTTCGGGACAGGCCTCCCAGCCCCAGCATTTT. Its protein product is CSARDTSGQASQPQHF.

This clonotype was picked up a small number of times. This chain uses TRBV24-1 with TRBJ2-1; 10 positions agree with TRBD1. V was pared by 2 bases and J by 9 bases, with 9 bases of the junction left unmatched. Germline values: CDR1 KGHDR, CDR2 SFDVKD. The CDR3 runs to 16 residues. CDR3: CATSDSGTGVAGEQFF. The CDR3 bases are TGTGCCACCAGTGATTCCGGGACAGGGGTGGCGGGTGAGCAGTTCTTC.

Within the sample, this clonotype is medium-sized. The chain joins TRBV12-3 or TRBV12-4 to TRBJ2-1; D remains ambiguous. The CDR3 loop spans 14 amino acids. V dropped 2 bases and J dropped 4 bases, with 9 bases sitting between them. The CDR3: CASSLPQGYNEQFF. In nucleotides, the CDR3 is TGTGCCAGCAGTTTACCCCAAGGATACAATGAGCAGTTCTTC.

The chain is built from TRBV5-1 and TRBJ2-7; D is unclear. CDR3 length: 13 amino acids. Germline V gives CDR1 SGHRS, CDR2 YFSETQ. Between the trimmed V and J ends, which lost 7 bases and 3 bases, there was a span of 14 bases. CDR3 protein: CASAQIPFYEQYF. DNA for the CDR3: TGCGCCAGCGCTCAAATCCCCTTCTACGAGCAGTACTTC.

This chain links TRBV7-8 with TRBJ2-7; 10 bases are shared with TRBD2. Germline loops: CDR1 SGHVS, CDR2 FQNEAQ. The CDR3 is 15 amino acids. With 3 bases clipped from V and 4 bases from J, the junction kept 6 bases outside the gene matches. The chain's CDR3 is CASSFGLAGGYEQYF. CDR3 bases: TGTGCCAGCAGCTTCGGATTAGCGGGAGGTTACGAGCAGTACTTC.

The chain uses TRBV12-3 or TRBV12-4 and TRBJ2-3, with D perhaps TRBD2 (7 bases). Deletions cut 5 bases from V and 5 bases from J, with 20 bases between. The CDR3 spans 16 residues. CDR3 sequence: CASSEGVAGEVDTQYF. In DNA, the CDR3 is TGTGCCAGCAGTGAGGGGGTAGCGGGTGAGGTAGATACGCAGTATTTT.

The CDR3 DNA is TGTGCCAGCAGCTTGGCCCGGGGCGGAAGCTACGAGCAGTACTTC. The encoded protein is CASSLARGGSYEQYF. The chain carries TRBV5-4 and TRBJ2-7; D tentatively fits TRBD1 or TRBD2 (5 bases each). The CDR3 has 15 amino acids. V gave up 0 bases and J gave up 3 bases, with 13 bases separating them. The germline V gene has CDR1 SGHNT and CDR2 YYREEE (reference sequence).

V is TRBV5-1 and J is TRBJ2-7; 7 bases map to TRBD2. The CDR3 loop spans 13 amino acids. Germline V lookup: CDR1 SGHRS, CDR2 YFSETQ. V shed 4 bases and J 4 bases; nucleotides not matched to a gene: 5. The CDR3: CASSREGTYEQYF. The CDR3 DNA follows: TGCGCCAGCAGCAGGGAGGGTACTTACGAGCAGTACTTC.

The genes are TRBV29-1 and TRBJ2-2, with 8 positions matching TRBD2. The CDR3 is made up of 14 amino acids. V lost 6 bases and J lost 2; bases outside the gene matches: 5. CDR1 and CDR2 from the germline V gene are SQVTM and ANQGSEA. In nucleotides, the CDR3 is TGCAGCGTGCAAGCGGGAGTAAACACCGGGGAGCTGTTTTTT. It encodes CSVQAGVNTGELFF.

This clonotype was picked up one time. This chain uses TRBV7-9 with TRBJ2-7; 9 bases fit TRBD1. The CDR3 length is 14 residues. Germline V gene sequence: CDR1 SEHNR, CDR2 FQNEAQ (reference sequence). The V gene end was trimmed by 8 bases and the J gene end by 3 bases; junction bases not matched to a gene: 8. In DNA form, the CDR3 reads TGTGCCAGCGCAGGCCGGGACAGGGTCTACGAGCAGTACTTC. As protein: CASAGRDRVYEQYF. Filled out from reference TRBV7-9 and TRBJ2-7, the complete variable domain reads DTGVSQNPRHKITKRGQNVTFRCDPISEHNRLYWYRQTLGQGPEFLTYFQNEAQLEKSRLLSDRFSAERPKGSFSTLEIQRTEQGDSAMYLCASAGRDRVYEQYFGPGTRLTVT.

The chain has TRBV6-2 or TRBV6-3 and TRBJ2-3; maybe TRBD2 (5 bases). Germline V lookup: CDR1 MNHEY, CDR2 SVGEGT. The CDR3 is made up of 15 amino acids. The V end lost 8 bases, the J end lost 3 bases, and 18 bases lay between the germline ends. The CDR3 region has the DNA TGTGCCAGCCTTGGCGGGCCGCCTAAAACAGATACGCAGTATTTT. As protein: CASLGGPPKTDTQYF.

Here the CDR3 DNA reads TGTGCCAGCAGCCAAGATTTAAGGGCAGGGGACGAGCAGTACTTC. Protein: CASSQDLRAGDEQYF. V and J are TRBV3-1 and TRBJ2-7; tentatively, D is TRBD1 (6 bases). Germline CDR1 and CDR2: LGHDT and YNNKEL (reference sequence). V lost 0 bases and J 5 bases, leaving 14 bases between the germline ends. There are 15 residues in the CDR3.

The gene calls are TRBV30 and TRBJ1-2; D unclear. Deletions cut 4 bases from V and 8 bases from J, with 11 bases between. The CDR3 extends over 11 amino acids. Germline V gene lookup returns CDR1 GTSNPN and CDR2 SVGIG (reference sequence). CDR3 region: CAWTQGWGYTF. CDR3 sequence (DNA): TGTGCCTGGACCCAAGGGTGGGGCTACACCTTC. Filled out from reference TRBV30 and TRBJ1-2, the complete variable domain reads SQTIHQWPATLVQPVGSPLSLECTVEGTSNPNLYWYRQAAGRGLQLLFYSVGIGQISSEVPQNLSASRPQDRQFILSSKKLLLSDSGFYLCAWTQGWGYTFGSGTRLTVV.

The CDR3 coding sequence is TGCAGTGCTGAAGAGGGGGCCGGGGAGCTGTTTTTT. The encoded protein is CSAEEGAGELFF. The gene calls are TRBV20-1 and TRBJ2-2, with a tentative D call TRBD1 (6 bases). Looked up from germline, CDR1 is DFQATT and CDR2 is SNEGSKA (reference sequence). V shed 5 bases and J shed 6 bases, with 10 bases lying between them. The CDR3 is 12 residues long.

The chain's CDR3 is CASSVVLAGGPGDTQYF. For the CDR3, the DNA is TGTGCCAGCAGCGTAGTACTAGCGGGAGGGCCAGGAGATACGCAGTATTTT. The gene calls are TRBV9 and TRBJ2-3; the match to TRBD2 covers 13 bases. The ends lost 0 bases at V and 5 bases at J; junction bases unmatched: 6. The germline V gene encodes CDR1 SGDLS and CDR2 YYNGEE. This CDR3 has 17 amino acids.

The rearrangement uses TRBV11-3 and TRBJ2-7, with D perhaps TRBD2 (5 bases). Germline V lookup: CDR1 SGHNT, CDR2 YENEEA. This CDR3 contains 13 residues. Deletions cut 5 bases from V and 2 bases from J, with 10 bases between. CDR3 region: CASSPGITYEQYF. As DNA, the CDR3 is TGTGCCAGCAGCCCCGGGATAACCTACGAGCAGTACTTC.

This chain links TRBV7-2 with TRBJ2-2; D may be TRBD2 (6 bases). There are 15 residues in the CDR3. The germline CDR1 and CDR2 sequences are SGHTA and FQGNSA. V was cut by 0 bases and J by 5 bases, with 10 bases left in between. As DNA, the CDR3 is TGTGCCAGCAGCTTAGCGGGAGGCGGTACCGGGGAGCTGTTTTTT. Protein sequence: CASSLAGGGTGELFF.

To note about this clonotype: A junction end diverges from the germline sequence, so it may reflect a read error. The CDR3 protein is CASSLGGPSTGGLFF. As DNA, the CDR3 is TGTGCCAGCAGCTTGGGGGGACCTAGCACCGGGGGGCTGTTTTTT. The chain joins TRBV7-3 to TRBJ2-2; D perhaps matches TRBD2 (6 bases). The CDR3 extends over 15 amino acids. Germline assignment: CDR1 SGHTA and CDR2 FQGTGA.

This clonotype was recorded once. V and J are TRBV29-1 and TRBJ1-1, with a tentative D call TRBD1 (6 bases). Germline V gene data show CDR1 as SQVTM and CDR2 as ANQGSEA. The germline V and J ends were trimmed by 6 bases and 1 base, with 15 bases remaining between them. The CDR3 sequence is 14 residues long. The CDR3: CSVYQGHSNTEAFF. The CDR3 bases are TGCAGCGTCTATCAGGGGCACTCGAACACTGAAGCTTTCTTT.

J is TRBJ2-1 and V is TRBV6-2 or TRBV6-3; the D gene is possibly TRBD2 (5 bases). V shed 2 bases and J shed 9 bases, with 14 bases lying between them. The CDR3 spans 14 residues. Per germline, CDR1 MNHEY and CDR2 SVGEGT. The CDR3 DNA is TGTGCCAGCAGTTACAAGCGGCCCCCCCTTGAGCAGTTCTTC. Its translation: CASSYKRPPLEQFF.

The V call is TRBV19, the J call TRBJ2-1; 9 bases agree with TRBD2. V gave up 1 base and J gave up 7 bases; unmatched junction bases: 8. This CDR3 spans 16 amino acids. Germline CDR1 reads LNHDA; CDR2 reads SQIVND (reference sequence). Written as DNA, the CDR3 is TGTGCCAGTAGTATAGGGAGGACTAGCGAGACTAATGAGCAGTTCTTC. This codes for CASSIGRTSETNEQFF.